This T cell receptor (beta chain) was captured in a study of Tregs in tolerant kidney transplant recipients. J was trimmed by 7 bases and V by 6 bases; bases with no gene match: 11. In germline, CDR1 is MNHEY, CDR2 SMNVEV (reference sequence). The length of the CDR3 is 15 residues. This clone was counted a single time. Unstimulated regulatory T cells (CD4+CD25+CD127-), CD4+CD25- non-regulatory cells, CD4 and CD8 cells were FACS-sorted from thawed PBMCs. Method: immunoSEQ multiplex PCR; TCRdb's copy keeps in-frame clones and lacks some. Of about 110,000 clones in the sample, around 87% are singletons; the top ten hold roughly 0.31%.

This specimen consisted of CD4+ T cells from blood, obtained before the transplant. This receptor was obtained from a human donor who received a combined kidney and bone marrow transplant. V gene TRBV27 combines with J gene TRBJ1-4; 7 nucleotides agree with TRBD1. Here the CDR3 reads CASRSRDRRAEKLFF. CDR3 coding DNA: TGTGCCAGCAGATCCCGGGACAGACGGGCTGAAAAACTGTTTTTT.